The source of this TCR beta chain is a study of T cell changes during pregnancy in multiple sclerosis. Profiled with immunoSEQ multiplex PCR; TCRdb holds only in-frame clones, not every one. The sample records 15,000 to 20,000 clones, 86% being singletons. The CDR3 has 11 residues. The V end was cut by 7 bases, the J end by 12 bases, with 15 bases between. The germline CDR1 and CDR2 sequences are MRHNA and SNTAGT. Sequenced material: CD8+ T cells from peripheral blood mononuclear cells, taken in the third trimester of pregnancy. This TCR was sampled from a female donor in good health, enrolled as a control in a pregnancy study. J is TRBJ1-1 and V is TRBV6-4; no clear D. This CDR3 is CASMRGLVTFF. CDR3 coding DNA: TGTGCCAGCATGAGAGGGTTGGTAACTTTCTTT.